Following are 16 T cell receptor beta chains from one sample sequenced in a study of cytomegalovirus exposure and HLA in healthy donors. TCRdb's copy holds only in-frame clones and misses some; the assay was immunoSEQ multiplex PCR. The sample yields 200,000 or so clones, roughly 88% seen once. Sequenced input: PBMCs. These receptors were obtained from a woman aged 25 to 39 in good health and CMV-seropositive.

Remarks on this clone: At one of its ends the junction is not consistent with the germline gene, which may arise from a read error. The V call is TRBV7-2, the J call TRBJ1-3; maybe TRBD1 (6 bases). Per germline, CDR1 SGHTA and CDR2 FQGNSA. The CDR3 covers 11 residues. The chain's CDR3 is CASSFGQFLHF. CDR3 DNA: TGTGCCAGCAGCTTTGGACAGTTTTTACATTTT. Full variable domain (missing parts from reference TRBV7-2 and TRBJ1-3): GAGVSQSPSNKVTEKGKDVELRCDPISGHTALYWYRQSLGQGLEFLIYFQGNSAPDKSGLPSDRFSAERTGGSVSTLTIQRTQQEDSAVYLCASSFGQFLHFGEGSWLTVV.

V and J are TRBV5-1 and TRBJ2-1; 16 nucleotides match TRBD2. The V segment lost 4 bases and the J segment 2 bases; nucleotides outside the gene matches: 15. This CDR3 has 21 amino acids. Germline assignment: CDR1 SGHRS and CDR2 YFSETQ. The CDR3 sequence: CASSLRPTGTSGRATYNEQFF. The CDR3, as DNA: TGCGCCAGCAGCCTAAGACCTACCGGGACTAGCGGGAGGGCCACCTACAATGAGCAGTTCTTC.

V is TRBV6-6 and J is TRBJ1-1, with a weak D call TRBD1 (6 bases). CDR1 and CDR2 (germline): MNHNY, SVGAGI (reference sequence). The CDR3 contains 13 residues. V was trimmed by 8 bases and J by 0 bases, leaving 10 bases between them. DNA for the CDR3: TGTGCCAGCGAGACAGGCCTGAACACTGAAGCTTTCTTT. As protein: CASETGLNTEAFF.

This chain connects TRBV10-3 to TRBJ2-1; no clear D. Trimming shortened V by 2 bases and J by 4 bases, and 6 bases separated the two germline ends. This CDR3 spans 13 amino acids. The germline CDR1 and CDR2 sequences are ENHRY and SYGVKD. CDR3 in amino acids: CAISEPDYNEQFF. CDR3 DNA sequence: TGTGCCATCAGTGAGCCAGATTACAATGAGCAGTTCTTC.

V usage is TRBV7-2 and J usage is TRBJ1-2; TRBD1 is a possible D gene (5 bases). CDR3 size: 17 residues. The germline V gene has CDR1 SGHTA and CDR2 FQGNSA. V lost 1 base, J lost 6 bases, and 21 bases lay in between. The CDR3 loop reads CASSLDISLRLGDGYTF. The DNA of the CDR3 is TGTGCCAGCAGCTTAGATATTTCGTTAAGGCTAGGGGATGGCTACACCTTC.

This clone was counted a single time. The CDR3 DNA reads as TGCAGCGCCCGGACAGGGGAGATGGACACTGAAGCTTTCTTT. Translation gives CSARTGEMDTEAFF. The J gene is TRBJ1-1, the V gene TRBV29-1; 9 nucleotides match TRBD1. The CDR3 is made up of 14 amino acids. Trimming took 7 bases from V and 3 from J; bases not matched to a gene: 9. CDR1 is SQVTM, CDR2 ANQGSEA, per germline.

This chain links TRBV5-1 with TRBJ1-2; 7 bases match TRBD1. CDR3 length equals 16 residues. Germline V gene data show CDR1 as SGHRS and CDR2 as YFSETQ. V was clipped by 0 bases and J by 0 bases; unmatched bases: 5. The CDR3 is CASSLEGAEPNYGYTF. CDR3 sequence (DNA): TGCGCCAGCAGCTTGGAGGGGGCAGAACCTAACTATGGCTACACCTTC.

This chain connects TRBV6-5 to TRBJ2-7; D unclear. The CDR3 consists of 14 residues. The germline V gene has CDR1 MNHEY and CDR2 SVGAGI. Trimming cost V 3 bases and J 3 bases, with 12 bases left between them. The CDR3, as DNA: TGTGCCAGCAGTTATTCTCCCCTACTCTACGAGCAGTACTTC. As protein: CASSYSPLLYEQYF.

The gene calls are TRBV27 and TRBJ2-6, with TRBD2 matching over 11 bases. The CDR3 spans 17 residues. In germline, CDR1 is MNHEY, CDR2 SMNVEV (reference sequence). Unmatched junction bases numbered 5, after V lost 5 bases and J lost 2 bases. This chain's CDR3 is CASSPGLAGPGANVLTF. The CDR3 nucleotides are TGTGCCAGCAGTCCCGGACTAGCGGGTCCTGGGGCCAACGTCCTGACTTTC.

The rearrangement links TRBV5-5 to TRBJ2-7; D may be TRBD1 (6 bases). Deletions cut 1 base from V and 3 bases from J, with 11 bases between. CDR1 and CDR2 from the germline V gene are SGHKS and YYEKEE (reference sequence). The CDR3 runs 14 residues. This chain's CDR3 is CASSLRTELYEQYF. The CDR3 region has the DNA TGTGCCAGCAGCTTGAGGACAGAGCTCTACGAGCAGTACTTC. Filled out from reference TRBV5-5 and TRBJ2-7, the complete variable domain reads DAGVTQSPTHLIKTRGQQVTLRCSPISGHKSVSWYQQVLGQGPQFIFQYYEKEERGRGNFPDRFSARQFPNYSSELNVNALLLGDSALYLCASSLRTELYEQYFGPGTRLTVT.

This chain joins TRBV9 and TRBJ2-7, with D possibly matching TRBD1 (5 bases). This CDR3 contains 14 residues. Germline V gene lookup returns CDR1 SGDLS and CDR2 YYNGEE. The ends were cut back, 5 bases at V and 1 base at J, with 13 bases in the middle. The CDR3 nucleotides read TGTGCCAGCAGTGTCAGGGAAAATTCCTACGAGCAGTACTTC. Its translation is CASSVRENSYEQYF.

The chain uses TRBV28 and TRBJ2-7, with 10 bases aligning to TRBD1. Germline V CDR1 and CDR2: MDHEN, SYDVKM. The CDR3 contains 15 residues. V trimming: 5 bases; J trimming: 1 base; junction bases outside the gene matches: 5. The chain's CDR3 is CASSPGTGVSYEQYF. In DNA form, the CDR3 reads TGTGCCAGCAGTCCCGGGACAGGGGTTTCCTACGAGCAGTACTTC. Complete variable domain (other parts from reference TRBV28 and TRBJ2-7): DVKVTQSSRYLVKRTGEKVFLECVQDMDHENMFWYRQDPGLGLRLIYFSYDVKMKEKGDIPEGYSVSREKKERFSLILESASTNQTSMYLCASSPGTGVSYEQYFGPGTRLTVT.

This sequence joins TRBV5-1 and TRBJ1-5; the D is unclear. Looked up from germline, CDR1 is SGHRS and CDR2 is YFSETQ. The ends were cut back, 0 bases at V and 3 bases at J, with 7 bases in the middle. This CDR3 has 14 residues. The chain's CDR3 is CASSLDGPNQPQHF. CDR3 in DNA: TGCGCCAGCAGCTTGGATGGGCCCAATCAGCCCCAGCATTTT.

This clone was found a few times. The CDR3 nucleotides are TGTGCCAGCAGCTTTAACCGCGTCAACAATGAGCAGTTCTTC. Translation gives CASSFNRVNNEQFF. The V call is TRBV11-2, the J call TRBJ2-1, with no clear D. V dropped 3 bases and J dropped 5 bases, with 11 bases sitting between them. The CDR3 has 14 amino acids. Germline lookup yields CDR1 SGHAT and CDR2 FQNNGV.

The chain joins TRBV19 to TRBJ1-3; no firm D call. V was pared by 5 bases and J by 0 bases, with 8 bases between. The CDR3 runs 14 residues. Germline CDR1 reads LNHDA; CDR2 reads SQIVND (reference sequence). Here the CDR3 DNA reads TGTGCCAGTAGTTGGGCAAGCTCTGGAAACACCATATATTTT. Protein sequence: CASSWASSGNTIYF. Full variable domain (missing parts from reference TRBV19 and TRBJ1-3): DGGITQSPKYLFRKEGQNVTLSCEQNLNHDAMYWYRQDPGQGLRLIYYSQIVNDFQKGDIAEGYSVSREKKESFPLTVTSAQKNPTAFYLCASSWASSGNTIYFGEGSWLTVV.

The V gene is TRBV11-3, the J gene TRBJ2-7; 9 positions agree with TRBD1. V lost 5 bases to trimming and J lost 2 bases; unmatched junction nucleotides: 4. Germline V lookup: CDR1 SGHNT, CDR2 YENEEA. The CDR3 contains 14 residues. CDR3 DNA: TGTGCCAGCAGCCCGGGACAGGGAGCCTACGAGCAGTACTTC. Translation: CASSPGQGAYEQYF.